This T cell receptor (beta chain) was sequenced for a study of chemoradiotherapy in HPV16-positive cancers. The method was immunoSEQ multiplex PCR; TCRdb's version includes in-frame clones alone and lacks a portion of them. Of 1,100 or so clones in the sample, approximately 85% were seen once. The CDR3 has 17 amino acids. The germline V gene has CDR1 LGHNA and CDR2 YSLEER. The germline V and J ends were trimmed by 3 bases and 6 bases, with 20 bases remaining between them. This sequence was found in a human donor with HPV-associated anogenital cancer. Material: tumor tissue, obtained from a patient who underwent chemoradiotherapy. V usage is TRBV4-3 and J usage is TRBJ2-2, with D perhaps TRBD1 (6 bases). CDR3 DNA sequence: TGCGCCAGCAGCCAGACAACTAGTAGGGCAGGGGCCGGGGAGCTGTTTTTT. As protein: CASSQTTSRAGAGELFF.